This TCR beta chain was found in a study of lymphopenia after photon versus proton radiotherapy. Study-wide results and limits: In patients who died, overall survival fell as post-nadir TCR diversity dropped more. Authors raise, but do not show, better survival with proton therapy. After lymphocyte nadir, photon-treated repertoires showed oligoclonal expansion, especially CD8+ Temra. Proton therapy kept repertoires fairly stable, unlike photons, which gained effector/memory cells.

The table came from immunoSEQ multiplex PCR; TCRdb's copy has only in-frame clones and leaves some out. The table has around 160,000 clones, approximately 86% seen once. A few counts support this clone. Antigen unknown. The CDR3 loop spans 14 amino acids. Germline V gene data show CDR1 as SGHRS and CDR2 as YFSETQ. V lost 6 bases to trimming and J lost 4 bases, with 14 bases between them. The sample consisted of peripheral blood, taken from a patient treated with photon-based radiotherapy. The rearrangement links TRBV5-1 to TRBJ2-1; either TRBD1 or TRBD2 may fit D (5 bases each). The receptor comes from a man aged 50 to 60 with gastric cancer. The CDR3 loop reads CASTTGGNYNEQFF. CDR3 nucleotide sequence: TGCGCCAGCACCACTGGGGGTAATTACAATGAGCAGTTCTTC.